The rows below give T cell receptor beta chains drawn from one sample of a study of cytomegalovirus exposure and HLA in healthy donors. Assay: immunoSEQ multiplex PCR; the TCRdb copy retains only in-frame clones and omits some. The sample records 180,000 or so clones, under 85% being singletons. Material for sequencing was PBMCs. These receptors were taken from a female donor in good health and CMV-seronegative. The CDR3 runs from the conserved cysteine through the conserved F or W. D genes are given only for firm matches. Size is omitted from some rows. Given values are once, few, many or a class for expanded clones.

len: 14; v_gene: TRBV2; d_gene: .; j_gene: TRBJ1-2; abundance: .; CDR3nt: TGTGCCAGCAGTTTGGTGGGGGCCGGGAATGGCTACACCTTC; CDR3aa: CASSLVGAGNGYTF
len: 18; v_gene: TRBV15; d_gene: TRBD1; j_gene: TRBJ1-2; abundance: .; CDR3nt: TGTGCCACCAGCAGAGGAGGACAGGGGGCCACCCTAAACTATGGCTACACCTTC; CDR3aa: CATSRGGQGATLNYGYTF
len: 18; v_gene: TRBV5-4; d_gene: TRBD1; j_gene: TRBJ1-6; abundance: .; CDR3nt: TGTGCCAGCAGCTTTACCGTAACAGGGGCCGGGCACAATTCACCCCTCCACTTT; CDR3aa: CASSFTVTGAGHNSPLHF
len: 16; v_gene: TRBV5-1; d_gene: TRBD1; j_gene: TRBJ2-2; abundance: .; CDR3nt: TGCGCCAGCAGCGTCCGGGACAGGGCTTACACCGGGGAGCTGTTTTTT; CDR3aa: CASSVRDRAYTGELFF
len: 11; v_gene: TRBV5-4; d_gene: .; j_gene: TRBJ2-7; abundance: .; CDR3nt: TGTGCCAGCAGCTTGAACGGGAGGCAGTACTTC; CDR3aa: CASSLNGRQYF
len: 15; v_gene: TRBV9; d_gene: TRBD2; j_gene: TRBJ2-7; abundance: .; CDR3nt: TGTGCCAGCACCCCTGGGGGGGGAGTCTCCTACGAGCAGTACTTC; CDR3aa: CASTPGGGVSYEQYF
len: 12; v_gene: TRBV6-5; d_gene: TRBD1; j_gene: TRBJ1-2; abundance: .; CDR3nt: TGTGCCAGCAGGGGACAGTCCTATGGCTACACCTTC; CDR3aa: CASRGQSYGYTF
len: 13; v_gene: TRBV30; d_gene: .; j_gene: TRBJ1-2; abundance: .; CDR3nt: TGTGCCTGGAGCCCAACAGGGAACTATGGCTACACCTTC; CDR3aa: CAWSPTGNYGYTF
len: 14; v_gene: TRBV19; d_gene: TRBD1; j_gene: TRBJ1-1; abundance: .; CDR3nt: TGTGCCACCACTAGAGGGGACAGGGCTAGTGAAGCTTTCTTT; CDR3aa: CATTRGDRASEAFF
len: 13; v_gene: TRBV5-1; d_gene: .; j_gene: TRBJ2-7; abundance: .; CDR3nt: TGCGCCAGCTCCCACGGGACATCATACGAGCAGTACTTC; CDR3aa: CASSHGTSYEQYF
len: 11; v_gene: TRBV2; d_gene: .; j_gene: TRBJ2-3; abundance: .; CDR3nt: TGTGCCAGCAGGGACTTCGATACGCAGTATTTT; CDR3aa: CASRDFDTQYF
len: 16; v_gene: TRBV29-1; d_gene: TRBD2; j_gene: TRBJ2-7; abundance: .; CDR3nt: TGCAGCGTTGTCTGGACTAGCGGGAGGCCGGGGTACGAGCAGTACTTC; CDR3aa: CSVVWTSGRPGYEQYF
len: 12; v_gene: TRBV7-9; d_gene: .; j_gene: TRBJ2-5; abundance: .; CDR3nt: TGTGCCAGCAGCTTCAGCCAAGAGACCCAGTACTTC; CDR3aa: CASSFSQETQYF
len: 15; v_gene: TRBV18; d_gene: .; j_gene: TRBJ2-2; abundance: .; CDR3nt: TGTGCCAGCGGACGTCGAGCAGCGGGCACCGGGGAGCTGTTTTTT; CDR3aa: CASGRRAAGTGELFF
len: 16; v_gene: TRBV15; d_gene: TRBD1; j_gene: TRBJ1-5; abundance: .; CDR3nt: TGTGCCACCAGCAGAGATGGACAGGGTCGCAATCAGCCCCAGCATTTT; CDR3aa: CATSRDGQGRNQPQHF
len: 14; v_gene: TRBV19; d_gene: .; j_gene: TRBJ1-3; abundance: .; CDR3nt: TGTGCCAGTAGAGCACGTCAGGGAGGAAACACCATATATTTT; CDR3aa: CASRARQGGNTIYF
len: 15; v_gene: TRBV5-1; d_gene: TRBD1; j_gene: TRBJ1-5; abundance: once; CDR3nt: TGCGCCAGCAGCATCGGGACAGGCCAAAATCAGCCCCAGCATTTT; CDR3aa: CASSIGTGQNQPQHF
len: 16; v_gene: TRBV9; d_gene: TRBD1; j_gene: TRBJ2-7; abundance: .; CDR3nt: TGTGCCGGCAGCGTAACTTCGACAGGGTCCCCCTACGAGCAGTACTTC; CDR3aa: CAGSVTSTGSPYEQYF
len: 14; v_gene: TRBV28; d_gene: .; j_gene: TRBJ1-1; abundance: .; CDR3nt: TGTGCCAGCACCACGGGGGGTTATAACACTGAAGCTTTCTTT; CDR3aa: CASTTGGYNTEAFF
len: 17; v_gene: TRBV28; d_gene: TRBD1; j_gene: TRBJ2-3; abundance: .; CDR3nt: TGTGCCAGCAGTTCGGTGCGGGACAGGGGATTCACAGATACGCAGTATTTT; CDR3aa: CASSSVRDRGFTDTQYF
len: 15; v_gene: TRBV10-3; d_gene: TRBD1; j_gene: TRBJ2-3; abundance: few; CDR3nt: TGTGCCATCAGTACTGGACAGGGTGGCACAGATACGCAGTATTTT; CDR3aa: CAISTGQGGTDTQYF
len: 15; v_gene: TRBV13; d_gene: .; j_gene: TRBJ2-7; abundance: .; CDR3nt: TGTGCCAGCAGTCAATCCCGGGATACTTCCTACGAGCAGTACTTC; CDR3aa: CASSQSRDTSYEQYF